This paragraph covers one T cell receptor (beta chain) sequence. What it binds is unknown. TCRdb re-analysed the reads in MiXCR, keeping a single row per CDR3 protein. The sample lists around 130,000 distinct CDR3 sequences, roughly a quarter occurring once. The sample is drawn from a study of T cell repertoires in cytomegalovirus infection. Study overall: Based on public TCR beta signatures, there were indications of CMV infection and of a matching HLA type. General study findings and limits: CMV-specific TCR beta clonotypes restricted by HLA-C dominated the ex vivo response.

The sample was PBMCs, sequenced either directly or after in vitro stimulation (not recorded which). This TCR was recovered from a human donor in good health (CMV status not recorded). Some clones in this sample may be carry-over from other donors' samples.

In DNA, the CDR3 is TGCGCCAGCAGCCAAGATACATCAGGGGAGAGGGTATCCAAGGAAAAACTGTTTTTT. Translation: CASSQDTSGERVSKEKLFF. The J gene is TRBJ1-4, the V gene TRBV4-1, with a tentative D call TRBD1 (6 bases). This CDR3 is 19 amino acids long. Trimming shortened V by 0 bases and J by 8 bases, and 25 bases separated the two germline ends. Germline assignment: CDR1 MGHRA and CDR2 YSYEKL.